A selection of T cell receptor beta chains follows, all from one sample in a study of T-cell reconstitution after alpha-beta-depleted transplantation in children. A single record per CDR3 protein comes from TCRdb applying MiXCR to the PCR reads. The sample holds around 94,000 distinct CDR3 sequences, 6% seen once. This material consisted of PBMCs, mostly from graft donor cells, taken 60 days after TCRalphabeta/CD19-depleted stem cell transplant. These receptors were collected from a female patient under 10 years old who had a stem cell transplant for Fanconi anemia, so the T cells may come from the graft donor. The CDR3 runs from the conserved cysteine through the conserved F or W. Fields, in order: D gene, V gene, J gene, CDR3 length, clone size, CDR3 DNA, CDR3 protein. The D gene is left open where the match is weak. Size values are once, few and many counts, or a class for expanded clones, and some rows have none.

TRBD1	TRBV28	TRBJ2-7	14	many	TGTGCCAGCAGTTACAGGGGGCGCGTGTACGAGCAGTACTTC	CASSYRGRVYEQYF
.	TRBV12-3/TRBV12-4	TRBJ1-6	14	many	TGTGCCAGCAGAGCAGGGTCCCATAATTCACCCCTCCACTTT	CASRAGSHNSPLHF
.	TRBV7-2	TRBJ2-1	15	many	TGTGCCAGCAGCTTCGGGATTAGCTTCTACAATGAGCAGTTCTTC	CASSFGISFYNEQFF
.	TRBV7-8	TRBJ1-2	15	few	TGTGCCAGCAGCTTAGGCGCCAGGGGCTACTATGGCTACACCTTC	CASSLGARGYYGYTF
.	TRBV6-1	TRBJ1-4	14	.	TGTGCCAGCAGCTCCCCCTCACGTGAGAAGAAACTGTTTTTT	CASSSPSREKKLFF
TRBD2	TRBV5-1	TRBJ2-2	16	many	TGCGCCAGCAGCTACCTAGCGGGAGCGAACACCGGGGAGCTGTTTTTT	CASSYLAGANTGELFF
.	TRBV12-5	TRBJ2-7	12	few	TGTGCTAGTGCCTCGGACTGGTACGAGCAGTACTTC	CASASDWYEQYF
TRBD2	TRBV12-3/TRBV12-4	TRBJ2-3	15	many	TGTGCCAGCAGTTTACTCCCCGGACTAGCGAATACGCAGTATTTT	CASSLLPGLANTQYF
.	TRBV19	TRBJ1-5	13	.	TGTGCCAGTAGAAACAGCCTCAATCAGCCCCAGCATTTT	CASRNSLNQPQHF
TRBD2	TRBV5-1	TRBJ2-2	13	many	TGCGCCAGCAGCCGGGGGGACACCGGGGAGCTGTTTTTT	CASSRGDTGELFF
TRBD1	TRBV7-8	TRBJ2-7	16	few	TGTGCCAGCAGCTCGACGACAGGGGCCATCCGCTACGAGCAGTACTTC	CASSSTTGAIRYEQYF
TRBD1	TRBV20-1	TRBJ2-7	11	many	TGCAGTGCCGACAGGGGACACGAGCAGTACTTC	CSADRGHEQYF
TRBD2	TRBV7-9	TRBJ2-4	16	few	TGTGCCAGCAGCTGGGGCAGCGGGGGGGCCTCGTACATTCAGTACTTC	CASSWGSGGASYIQYF
TRBD2	TRBV5-1	TRBJ2-1	14	many	TGCGCCAGCAGATCAGCGGGCGGGAGCCATGAGCAGTTCTTC	CASRSAGGSHEQFF
TRBD1	TRBV20-1	TRBJ2-3	15	many	TGCAGTGCTAGAACCGTCAGGGGGTTCACAGATACGCAGTATTTT	CSARTVRGFTDTQYF
.	TRBV20-1	TRBJ2-2	12	.	TGCTGTGCTAGGTTGTTCGGCGGGGAGCTGTTTTTT	CCARLFGGELFF
TRBD2	TRBV28	TRBJ2-7	15	many	TGTGCCAGCAGTTTGGGAGCGGGGGTTCCGAGAGAGCAGTACTTC	CASSLGAGVPREQYF
.	TRBV4-2	TRBJ2-1	17	few	TGTGCCAGCAGCCGGCCACCCACGGAGTACGAGTACAATGAGCAGTTCTTC	CASSRPPTEYEYNEQFF
.	TRBV7-3	TRBJ2-3	13	many	TGTGCCAGCGGATCGAACGGCGGAGATACGCAGTATTTT	CASGSNGGDTQYF
.	TRBV11-2	TRBJ2-6	20	.	TGTGCCAGCAGCTTAAGATCGTTCGGGGGCCTCTACTCTGGGGCCAACGTCCTGACTTTC	CASSLRSFGGLYSGANVLTF
.	TRBV21-1	TRBJ2-7	15	.	TGTGCCAGCAGCAAAAGATGCAGGTCCGGCTACGAGCAGTACTTC	CASSKRCRSGYEQYF
.	TRBV18	TRBJ2-7	13	few	TGTGCCAGCTCACCAGTCAGTACCTACGAGCAGTACTTC	CASSPVSTYEQYF
TRBD1	TRBV27	TRBJ2-7	15	.	TGTGCCAGCAGCCTCTTAGGGACAGACTCAGGGGAGCAGTACTTC	CASSLLGTDSGEQYF
.	TRBV27	TRBJ2-7	15	many	TGTGCCAGCAGTTTCCCAGGTCCCAAGGGCTACGAGCAGTACTTC	CASSFPGPKGYEQYF
TRBD1	TRBV12-3/TRBV12-4	TRBJ1-1	15	many	TGTGCCAGCAGTGGTCAGGGGGCGTGGGTAACTGAAGCTTTCTTT	CASSGQGAWVTEAFF
.	TRBV6-1	TRBJ1-2	12	many	TGTGCCAGCAATCTCGCAGTCTATGGCTACACCTTC	CASNLAVYGYTF
.	TRBV28	TRBJ2-3	13	.	TGTGCCAGCAGACCCGGGGGTGGAGATACGCAGTATTTT	CASRPGGGDTQYF
TRBD2	TRBV28	TRBJ2-3	17	many	TGTGCCAGCGCACATTTCAGAGCGGGGTGGGGCACAGATACGCAGTATTTT	CASAHFRAGWGTDTQYF
.	TRBV7-9	TRBJ2-4	15	many	TGTGCCAGCAGCCCTTACAAGGTGGAGGAAAACATTCAGTACTTC	CASSPYKVEENIQYF
.	TRBV2	TRBJ2-5	14	.	TGTGCCAGCAGTGTTGAGGGGTGGGGAGAGACCCAGTACTTC	CASSVEGWGETQYF
.	TRBV20-1	TRBJ2-7	14	many	TGCAGTGCTGGAGAGGGTGGTGGGGTCTACGAGCAGTACTTC	CSAGEGGGVYEQYF
TRBD2	TRBV20-1	TRBJ2-1	15	many	TGCAGTGCGGGGACTAGCGGGAGTTCCTACAATGAGCAGTTCTTC	CSAGTSGSSYNEQFF
.	TRBV6-5	TRBJ2-1	14	many	TGTGCCAGCAGTTACTCGTTCGCGGGGAATGAGCAGTTCTTC	CASSYSFAGNEQFF
.	TRBV30	TRBJ2-1	14	.	TGTGCCTGGAGCGATTCCCTAGGGGGGGGTGAGCAGTTCTTC	CAWSDSLGGGEQFF
TRBD2	TRBV6-1	TRBJ2-1	13	.	TGTGCCAGCAGTGGACTAGCGGGGGGGCGTCAGTTCTTC	CASSGLAGGRQFF
.	TRBV6-1	TRBJ1-2	15	many	TGTGCCAGCAGCCCCTCGGGTTCTAGGGGGTATGGCTACACCTTC	CASSPSGSRGYGYTF
TRBD1	TRBV27	TRBJ2-2	16	many	TGTGCCAGCATGAAATATTGGGGGACAGCCACCGGGGAGCTGTTTTTT	CASMKYWGTATGELFF
TRBD2	TRBV13	TRBJ2-1	21	.	TGTGCCAGCAGCTTAGGCCTTCTAGCGGGGGGGCGCCGCAGCTCCTACAATGAGCAGTTCTTC	CASSLGLLAGGRRSSYNEQFF
.	TRBV28	TRBJ1-1	14	many	TGTGCCAGCAGTTTTGGGGAGGTGAACACTGAAGCTTTCTTT	CASSFGEVNTEAFF
.	TRBV7-9	TRBJ2-2	17	many	TGTGCCAGCAGCTTTCCACCGGGGGGACAGGTGACCGGGGAGCTGTTTTTT	CASSFPPGGQVTGELFF